This T cell receptor (beta chain) was identified in a study of graft-versus-host responses after intestinal transplantation. Whole-study findings and limits: There were GvH clones found in recipient marrow, and some of them appeared first in ileum or blood. Early declines in HvG clones that occurred post-transplant were associated with peak circulating GvH clone levels.

The length of the CDR3 is 16 residues. Germline V CDR1 and CDR2: LGHNA, YSLEER. V was pared by 0 bases and J by 4 bases, with 15 bases between. Only in-frame clones appear in the TCRdb table, and some are missing; sequencing was by immunoSEQ multiplex PCR. The table has 10,000 to 15,000 clones, about 30% seen once. The researchers put roughly 200,000 CFSE-labeled responder cells into plates with roughly 200,000 irradiated, violet-dye-labeled stimulator cells. The responders that had proliferated, CFSE-low CD3+CD4+ and CD3+CD8+ cells, were sorted after the reaction. This clone has more than one count but fewer than ten.

Sequencing used alloreactive CD8+ T cells from a mixed lymphocyte reaction culture, obtained before intestinal transplant. Indicated subset: CFSE-low proliferating T cells sorted from approximately six-day pre-transplant mixed lymphocyte reaction (GvH or HvG direction). The chain joins TRBV4-3 to TRBJ1-2; D is uncertain. This clonotype was sampled from a human patient who received an intestinal transplant. CDR3 nucleotides: TGCGCCAGCAGCCAAGATCGAGACCCAGGAACCTATGGCTACACCTTC. Encoded protein: CASSQDRDPGTYGYTF.